The 26 T cell receptor beta chains given below trace back to one sample, sequenced in a study of identical twins. TCRdb itself ran the 5' RACE reads through MiXCR, one entry per CDR3 protein. The data hold around 1.7 million distinct CDR3 sequences, with around 29% observed a single time. The sample consisted of cord blood. The receptors originated from a newborn girl in good health.

This chain uses TRBV6-5 with TRBJ1-1; 9 nucleotides match TRBD1. Germline trimming cut 2 bases from V and 4 bases from J; bases unmatched to any gene: 5. The CDR3 sequence is 15 residues long. Germline loops: CDR1 MNHEY, CDR2 SVGAGI. In DNA form, the CDR3 reads TGTGCCAGCAGTTACCACAGGGGGCGAAGCACTGAAGCTTTCTTT. It specifies CASSYHRGRSTEAFF.

There are many counts of this clonotype. Sequence at one end of the junction differs from germline and may be a read error. V gene TRBV27 combines with J gene TRBJ2-3; D not certain. CDR1 and CDR2 (germline): MNHEY, SMNVEV (reference sequence). The CDR3 is made up of 13 amino acids. The DNA of the CDR3 is TGCGCCAGCAGCTTTTCACGAACAGATACGCAGTATTTT. Amino acid sequence: CASSFSRTDTQYF.

This clonotype was seen only a few times. The chain recombines TRBV28 with TRBJ2-7; TRBD2 is a possible D gene (5 bases). Trimming left V 5 bases short and J 6 bases short, with 11 bases between. This CDR3 has 12 amino acids. Germline CDR1 reads MDHEN; CDR2 reads SYDVKM. CDR3 in DNA: TGTGCCAGCAGTCTGCTGGACTTCGAGCAGTACTTC. This encodes CASSLLDFEQYF. Variable domain in full (rest from reference TRBV28 and TRBJ2-7): DVKVTQSSRYLVKRTGEKVFLECVQDMDHENMFWYRQDPGLGLRLIYFSYDVKMKEKGDIPEGYSVSREKKERFSLILESASTNQTSMYLCASSLLDFEQYFGPGTRLTVT.

The sample holds a few counts of this clonotype. This chain uses TRBV18 with TRBJ2-7, with TRBD1 matching over 7 bases. The CDR3 contains 14 residues. The V gene's germline CDR1 is KGHSH and CDR2 LQKENI. The V gene end was trimmed by 3 bases and the J gene end by 2 bases; junction bases not matched to a gene: 4. As DNA, the CDR3 is TGTGCCAGCTCACCTATCGACAGGGCCTACGAGCAGTACTTC. It yields the protein CASSPIDRAYEQYF. Drawing the rest from reference TRBV18 and TRBJ2-7, the complete variable domain is NAGVMQNPRHLVRRRGQEARLRCSPMKGHSHVYWYRQLPEEGLKFMVYLQKENIIDESGMPKERFSAEFPKEGPSILRIQQVVRGDSAAYFCASSPIDRAYEQYFGPGTRLTVT.

This clonotype has just a few counts. V gene TRBV20-1 combines with J gene TRBJ1-6; no clear D gene. CDR3 length: 14 residues. The V and J ends lost 2 bases and 7 bases respectively, with 12 bases between them. Germline V gives CDR1 DFQATT, CDR2 SNEGSKA (reference sequence). CDR3 sequence (DNA): TGCAGTGCTAGAAGCCGGGCCGCCAATTCACCCCTCCACTTT. It is translated as CSARSRAANSPLHF.

This clonotype has just one count. V is TRBV20-1 and J is TRBJ2-5, with 11 positions matching TRBD2. V trimming: 3 bases; J trimming: 4 bases; junction bases outside the gene matches: 7. This CDR3 comprises 15 residues. Germline V gene data show CDR1 as DFQATT and CDR2 as SNEGSKA (reference sequence). CDR3 region: CSASPSGGFGETQYF. The CDR3 DNA follows: TGCAGTGCTAGTCCTAGCGGGGGGTTTGGAGAGACCCAGTACTTC.

CDR3 nucleotides: TGTGCCAGCAGCAGCAGCAAGGCAGGGAATCAGCCCCAGCATTTT. Its translation: CASSSSKAGNQPQHF. The J gene is TRBJ1-5, the V gene TRBV3-1; a weak D match, TRBD1 (5 bases). Germline V lookup: CDR1 LGHDT, CDR2 YNNKEL (reference sequence). With 5 bases removed from V and 4 bases from J, the gap between germline ends came to 15 bases. CDR3 length equals 15 residues.

This clonotype was detected only a few times. The chain employs TRBV3-1 and TRBJ2-7, with D tentatively TRBD2 (5 bases). V lost 1 base and J lost 6, with 13 bases in between. The CDR3 totals 14 residues. Germline values: CDR1 LGHDT, CDR2 YNNKEL (reference sequence). DNA of the CDR3: TGTGCCAGCAGCCAAGGACTACCTTTTCGCGAGCAGTACTTC. This codes for CASSQGLPFREQYF.

This clonotype was found a few times. The CDR3 DNA sequence: TGTGCCAGCAGCCAAGCGGGGGCCGCCACAGATACGCAGTATTTT. It yields the protein CASSQAGAATDTQYF. The chain links TRBV3-1 to TRBJ2-3; perhaps D is TRBD1 or TRBD2 (6 bases each). V was cut by 1 base and J by 2 bases, with 10 bases left in between. The CDR3 runs 15 residues. Germline CDR1 reads LGHDT; CDR2 reads YNNKEL (reference sequence).

The chain joins TRBV20-1 to TRBJ2-7; a possible D gene is TRBD2 (6 bases). V lost 0 bases and J 0 bases, leaving 15 bases between the germline ends. The germline V gene encodes CDR1 DFQATT and CDR2 SNEGSKA (reference sequence). This CDR3 spans 16 amino acids. The CDR3 reads CSARDLASVNSYEQYF. CDR3 coding DNA: TGCAGTGCTAGAGATCTGGCTAGCGTGAACTCCTACGAGCAGTACTTC.

The gene calls are TRBV3-1 and TRBJ2-7; 7 nucleotides match TRBD2. Losses at the gene ends were 1 base for V and 6 bases for J; bases not matched to a gene: 6. Germline V gives CDR1 LGHDT, CDR2 YNNKEL (reference sequence). CDR3 length: 14 amino acids. The CDR3 region has the DNA TGTGCCAGCAGCCAAGGTCAGCGGGGTACCGAGCAGTACTTC. Translating it yields CASSQGQRGTEQYF.

This CDR3 reads CSARDPFEGRNYGYTF. The CDR3 region has the DNA TGCAGTGCTAGAGACCCTTTTGAGGGGCGCAACTATGGCTACACCTTC. The chain uses TRBV20-1 and TRBJ1-2, with D possibly matching TRBD1 (5 bases). The V end lost 0 bases, the J end lost 2 bases, and 16 bases lay between the germline ends. Germline V gene sequence: CDR1 DFQATT, CDR2 SNEGSKA (reference sequence). The CDR3 runs to 16 residues.

The J gene is TRBJ2-5, the V gene TRBV13; 8 bases are a match to TRBD2. The CDR3 consists of 12 residues. Germline loops: CDR1 PRHDT, CDR2 FYEKMQ (reference sequence). The V and J ends lost 1 base and 11 bases, in that order; junction bases with no gene match: 3. DNA of the CDR3: TGTGCCAGCAGCTTAGTCTCTAGCGGGCAGTACTTC. This translates into CASSLVSSGQYF.

The chain combines TRBV30 with TRBJ1-2, with D uncertain. The V gene lost 1 base and the J gene lost 6 bases, with 6 bases spanning the gap. CDR3 length equals 11 residues. Germline CDR1 is GTSNPN and CDR2 is SVGIG (reference sequence). This chain's CDR3 is CAWSALHGYTF. DNA of the CDR3: TGTGCCTGGAGTGCCCTCCATGGCTACACCTTC.

This clonotype turned up a few times. The chain couples TRBV20-1 to TRBJ2-3; D is undetermined. Germline V gene data show CDR1 as DFQATT and CDR2 as SNEGSKA (reference sequence). This CDR3 contains 14 residues. The ends were cut back, 1 base at V and 1 base at J, with 9 bases in the middle. Written as DNA, the CDR3 is TGCAGTGCTAGAGCACCCCCCGGCACAGATACGCAGTATTTT. It translates to CSARAPPGTDTQYF.

The gene calls are TRBV27 and TRBJ1-6, with 7 bases lining up with TRBD1. V shed 8 bases, J shed 4 bases, and the junction held 5 bases outside the gene matches. Germline CDR1 MNHEY, CDR2 SMNVEV (reference sequence). The length of the CDR3 is 14 residues. In nucleotides, the CDR3 is TGTGCCAGCGGGTCCAGGGGGTATAATTCACCCCTCCACTTT. Its protein is CASGSRGYNSPLHF.

This clonotype has more than one count but fewer than ten. This chain uses TRBV19 with TRBJ2-7; possible D gene TRBD2, 6 bases. Germline V CDR1 and CDR2: LNHDA, SQIVND (reference sequence). The ends were cut back, 1 base at V and 2 bases at J, with 6 bases in the middle. The length of the CDR3 is 13 residues. The CDR3 loop reads CASSIGTTYEQYF. The CDR3 DNA reads TGTGCCAGTAGTATAGGGACTACCTACGAGCAGTACTTC.

The rearrangement joins TRBV9 to TRBJ2-3; the D gene is possibly TRBD1 (6 bases). Germline CDR1 is SGDLS and CDR2 is YYNGEE. The length of the CDR3 is 15 residues. V dropped 1 base and J dropped 1 base, with 10 bases sitting between them. Written as DNA, the CDR3 is TGTGCCAGCAGCGTAATGGGGGCTGGCACAGATACGCAGTATTTT. Translated: CASSVMGAGTDTQYF.

This clonotype was counted a few times. J is TRBJ2-2 and V is TRBV6-6, with D possibly matching TRBD2 (7 bases). The CDR3 is made up of 14 amino acids. V was clipped by 1 base and J by 7 bases, with 10 bases between them. Germline V CDR1 and CDR2: MNHNY, SVGAGI (reference sequence). CDR3 sequence (DNA): TGTGCCAGCAGTTACTACAGGGAGGGCGGGGAGCTGTTTTTT. This encodes CASSYYREGGELFF.

The V and J genes are TRBV7-2 and TRBJ2-3; TRBD2 aligns across 11 bases. Unmatched junction bases numbered 5, after V lost 4 bases and J lost 2 bases. The CDR3 runs to 16 residues. Germline CDR1 is SGHTA and CDR2 is FQGNSA. The CDR3 protein is CASSSSSGGPTDTQYF. Here the CDR3 DNA reads TGTGCCAGCAGCTCGTCTAGCGGGGGGCCCACAGATACGCAGTATTTT.

CDR3: CASSQQLGTGGITLRYGYTF. The CDR3 DNA sequence: TGCGCCAGCAGCCAACAACTCGGGACAGGGGGAATCACTCTCCGATATGGCTACACCTTC. J is TRBJ1-2 and V is TRBV4-1, with 11 bases matching TRBD1. CDR3 length equals 20 residues. Germline V gene lookup returns CDR1 MGHRA and CDR2 YSYEKL. After removal of 2 bases from V and 5 bases from J, the junction contained 19 bases not matched to a gene.

In this sample, this clonotype turned up a few times. The chain links TRBV11-1 to TRBJ2-6, with D perhaps matching TRBD2 (5 bases). The CDR3 loop spans 15 amino acids. V lost 7 bases to trimming and J lost 0 bases, with 10 bases between them. Germline V gene data show CDR1 as SGHAT and CDR2 as FQDESV (reference sequence). CDR3 bases: TGTGCCAGCAAAGGACTCGGCTCTGGGGCCAACGTCCTGACTTTC. This codes for CASKGLGSGANVLTF.

The genes are TRBV5-6 and TRBJ2-1; D gene uncertain. The germline V and J ends were trimmed by 0 bases and 6 bases, with 7 bases remaining between them. Germline V gene lookup returns CDR1 SGHDT and CDR2 YYEEEE. The CDR3 has 13 residues. CDR3 nucleotides: TGTGCCAGCAGCTTGGTGAAGGCCAATGAGCAGTTCTTC. Protein sequence: CASSLVKANEQFF.

V is TRBV5-1 and J is TRBJ1-2; weak D call: TRBD1 (6 bases). CDR1 is SGHRS, CDR2 YFSETQ, per germline. The CDR3 sequence is 13 residues long. V lost 0 bases and J lost 8, with 11 bases in between. CDR3 amino acids: CASSLGGGQGYTF. The CDR3 bases are TGCGCCAGCAGCTTGGGCGGGGGCCAAGGCTACACCTTC.

This clonotype was seen more than once but under ten times. The chain joins TRBV12-3 or TRBV12-4 to TRBJ2-3; 9 bases match TRBD2. CDR3 length: 14 residues. After removal of 2 bases from V and 7 bases from J, the junction contained 4 bases not matched to a gene. The DNA of the CDR3 is TGTGCCAGCAGTTTACCTGGGACTAGCTATACGCAGTATTTT. It is translated as CASSLPGTSYTQYF.

The V call is TRBV5-4, the J call TRBJ2-7; 7 nucleotides align to TRBD1. V gave up 1 base and J gave up 0 bases; unmatched junction bases: 7. CDR1 is SGHNT and CDR2 is YYREEE in the germline V gene (reference sequence). This CDR3 is 16 amino acids long. The CDR3 is CASSLIKGALSYEQYF. The CDR3 DNA is TGTGCCAGCAGCTTGATCAAGGGGGCCCTCTCCTACGAGCAGTACTTC.